This T cell receptor beta chain is drawn from a study of blood T cell repertoires in COVID-19. CDR1 SGHTA and CDR2 FQGTGA come from the germline V gene. V lost 5 bases and J lost 5; bases outside the gene matches: 14. This CDR3 is built from 18 residues. As handled by the study authors: The assay estimated nucleated cells by amplifying reference gene primers. Sequencing used immunoSEQ multiplex PCR; TCRdb keeps in-frame clones, though not all of them. The D gene and trimming were derived from the DNA, and the V and J assignments and clone size from that table. The sample has about 240,000 clones; about four fifths are singletons.

V and J are TRBV7-3 and TRBJ2-1; 11 nucleotides align to TRBD2. Sequenced material: peripheral blood. This TCR derives from a woman aged 80 or over with acute or convalescent COVID-19. The CDR3: CASSPGQRLAGTNNEQFF. CDR3 bases: TGTGCCAGCAGCCCTGGACAGCGACTAGCGGGGACCAACAATGAGCAGTTCTTC.